Listed below are T cell receptor beta chains from one sample, sequenced in a study of cytomegalovirus exposure and HLA in healthy donors. Assay: immunoSEQ multiplex PCR; the TCRdb copy retains only in-frame clones and omits some. Here the sample spans about 130,000 clones, more than 9% being singletons. Sample: PBMCs. Receptors were obtained from a woman aged 18-30 years in good health and CMV-seropositive. The CDR3 runs from the conserved cysteine through the conserved F or W. The D gene is left open where the match is weak. A row's size may be missing; if present it is once, few, many or a size class.

J,V,size,D,CDR3,DNA
TRBJ1-4,TRBV7-9,NA,NA,CASSLAGRDNEKLFF,TGTGCCAGCAGCTTAGCTGGTAGAGATAATGAAAAACTGTTTTTT
TRBJ1-2,TRBV29-1,NA,TRBD1,CSGGGTGAIEGYTF,TGCAGCGGAGGGGGGACAGGGGCCATCGAAGGCTACACCTTC
TRBJ2-3,TRBV9,few,NA,CASSVDFTFSDSTDTQYF,TGTGCCAGCAGCGTAGATTTCACGTTTAGCGATAGCACAGATACGCAGTATTTT
TRBJ2-7,TRBV6-5,NA,TRBD1,CASRGGGNPTYEQYF,TGTGCCAGCAGAGGGGGCGGAAACCCAACCTACGAGCAGTACTTC
TRBJ2-7,TRBV7-3,NA,TRBD1,CASSSGTESYEQYF,TGTGCCAGCAGCTCCGGGACAGAGAGTTACGAGCAGTACTTC
TRBJ2-7,TRBV7-9,few,NA,CASISATYEQYF,TGTGCCAGCATTAGCGCCACCTACGAGCAGTACTTC
TRBJ2-7,TRBV28,NA,NA,CASSQAYEQYF,TGTGCCAGCAGTCAAGCGTACGAGCAGTACTTC
TRBJ1-5,TRBV7-2,NA,NA,CASSLGGTTNQPQHF,TGTGCCAGCAGCTTAGGAGGGACAACAAATCAGCCCCAGCATTTT
TRBJ2-7,TRBV4-2,NA,TRBD2,CASSQETGLAYEQYF,TGTGCCAGCAGCCAAGAAACAGGACTAGCCTACGAGCAGTACTTC
TRBJ2-5,TRBV18,few,NA,CASSPRDRRETQYF,TGTGCCAGCTCACCGCGGGACCGCCGGGAGACCCAGTACTTC
TRBJ2-5,TRBV11-3,NA,NA,CASSPGEQETQYF,TGTGCCAGCAGCCCGGGGGAGCAAGAGACCCAGTACTTC
TRBJ1-1,TRBV19,few,NA,CASSPGPLGTEAFF,TGTGCCAGTAGTCCAGGGCCCTTGGGCACTGAAGCTTTCTTT
TRBJ2-7,TRBV19,NA,TRBD1,CASSPGQASYEQYF,TGTGCCAGTAGTCCCGGACAGGCTTCCTACGAGCAGTACTTC
TRBJ2-5,TRBV5-1,NA,TRBD1,CASSLMGDRAQETQYF,TGCGCCAGCAGCTTGATGGGGGACAGAGCACAAGAGACCCAGTACTTC
TRBJ2-7,TRBV11-3,few,NA,CASSRWGEDSYEQYF,TGTGCCAGCAGCCGATGGGGGGAGGATTCCTACGAGCAGTACTTC
TRBJ1-5,TRBV19,NA,NA,CASSIGGTGNQPQHF,TGTGCCAGTAGTATCGGGGGGACGGGAAATCAGCCCCAGCATTTT
TRBJ2-7,TRBV6-6,few,TRBD1,CASSYLTGTYEQYF,TGTGCCAGCAGTTACCTGACAGGGACCTACGAGCAGTACTTC
TRBJ2-1,TRBV28,few,NA,CASSHGSSAEQFF,TGTGCCAGCAGCCACGGGTCCTCCGCTGAGCAGTTCTTC
TRBJ2-7,TRBV10-1,NA,TRBD1,CASSPGQPYEQYF,TGCGCCAGTTCTCCGGGACAGCCCTACGAGCAGTACTTC
TRBJ2-3,TRBV19,once,TRBD2,CASKGLLTDTQYF,TGTGCCAGTAAGGGACTACTTACAGATACGCAGTATTTT
TRBJ2-1,TRBV7-9,NA,TRBD2,CASSLDGLAGGEKQFF,TGTGCCAGCAGCTTAGATGGGCTAGCGGGAGGAGAGAAGCAGTTCTTC
TRBJ2-1,TRBV21-1,NA,NA,CASSKDLAGGNYPSSYNEQFF,TGTGCCAGCAGCAAAGATCTAGCGGGAGGAAACTACCCAAGCTCCTACAATGAGCAGTTCTTC
TRBJ2-1,TRBV6-4,few,NA,CASSAVGASSYNEQFF,TGTGCCAGCAGTGCTGTAGGGGCGAGCTCCTACAATGAGCAGTTCTTC
TRBJ1-1,TRBV6-5,NA,NA,CASSEGDLMAFF,TGTGCCAGCAGTGAAGGGGACTTAATGGCTTTCTTT
TRBJ2-7,TRBV15,NA,NA,CATSSGGAQSPYEQYF,TGTGCCACCAGCTCAGGAGGGGCCCAGAGCCCCTACGAGCAGTACTTC
TRBJ1-2,TRBV7-6,NA,TRBD1,CASSLDDRARYLDYGYTF,TGTGCCAGCAGCTTGGACGACAGGGCTCGGTACCTCGACTATGGCTACACCTTC
TRBJ2-7,TRBV10-3,NA,TRBD1,CAISESLLGDRGSSYEQYF,TGTGCCATCAGTGAGTCCCTCCTTGGAGACAGGGGTAGCTCCTACGAGCAGTACTTC
TRBJ2-5,TRBV9,NA,TRBD2,CASSVGRWAGGIQETQYF,TGTGCCAGCAGCGTAGGTCGGTGGGCGGGAGGGATCCAAGAGACCCAGTACTTC
TRBJ1-2,TRBV19,few,TRBD1,CASSIASPGDRGNYGYTF,TGTGCCAGTAGTATCGCATCTCCAGGGGACAGAGGTAACTATGGCTACACCTTC
TRBJ2-1,TRBV7-3,NA,TRBD2,CASSSQAGGIGNEQFF,TGTGCCAGCAGCTCCCAAGCGGGAGGGATTGGGAATGAGCAGTTCTTC
TRBJ2-1,TRBV9,few,TRBD2,CASSASSGSSYNEQFF,TGTGCCAGCAGCGCCTCTAGCGGTTCCTCCTACAATGAGCAGTTCTTC
TRBJ1-2,TRBV29-1,few,TRBD1,CSALRDRDGYTF,TGCAGCGCCCTCCGGGACAGGGACGGCTACACCTTC
TRBJ2-6,TRBV5-1,NA,TRBD1,CASSMVLPGTAASGANVLTF,TGCGCCAGCAGCATGGTCCTCCCCGGGACAGCGGCATCTGGGGCCAACGTCCTGACTTTC
TRBJ1-2,TRBV27,NA,NA,CASSLSGLLNYGYTF,TGTGCCAGCAGTTTAAGTGGACTCTTAAACTATGGCTACACCTTC
TRBJ1-5,TRBV5-6,few,TRBD1,CASSWGQGSQPQHF,TGTGCCAGCAGCTGGGGACAGGGAAGTCAGCCCCAGCATTTT
TRBJ2-1,TRBV27,NA,NA,CASSAGVEQFF,TGTGCCAGCAGTGCAGGGGTAGAGCAGTTCTTC
TRBJ1-2,TRBV19,few,NA,CASSQQGEHGYTF,TGTGCCAGTAGTCAACAAGGGGAACATGGCTACACCTTC
TRBJ1-1,TRBV7-3,few,TRBD1,CASSQTGGTEAFF,TGTGCCAGCAGCCAGACAGGGGGAACTGAAGCTTTCTTT
TRBJ2-3,TRBV5-1,NA,NA,CASSLGGADTQYF,TGCGCCAGCAGCTTAGGGGGAGCAGATACGCAGTATTTT
TRBJ2-5,TRBV9,few,NA,CASSVVPSQGETQYF,TGTGCCAGCAGCGTAGTACCCTCCCAGGGGGAGACCCAGTACTTC
TRBJ2-5,TRBV30,few,NA,CAWSGTAGYGETQYF,TGTGCCTGGAGTGGGACAGCAGGGTACGGAGAGACCCAGTACTTC
TRBJ2-7,TRBV5-4,NA,TRBD2,CASSLVTSGNEQYF,TGTGCCAGCAGCTTGGTTACTAGCGGGAACGAGCAGTACTTC
TRBJ2-7,TRBV5-1,NA,TRBD1,CASSLQGAAYEQYF,TGCGCCAGCAGCTTGCAGGGGGCGGCCTACGAGCAGTACTTC
TRBJ2-7,TRBV28,NA,TRBD2,CASSSGGGSTYEQYF,TGTGCCAGCAGTTCCGGTGGCGGGAGTACCTACGAGCAGTACTTC
TRBJ2-2,TRBV9,NA,TRBD1,CASGLTGFTGELFF,TGTGCCAGCGGGTTGACAGGGTTCACCGGGGAGCTGTTTTTT
TRBJ1-1,TRBV18,few,TRBD1,CASSLPGQIRGYTEAFF,TGTGCCAGCTCACTGCCGGGACAGATTCGAGGGTACACTGAAGCTTTCTTT
TRBJ2-7,TRBV7-8,few,TRBD1,CASSLGVGQGGPEQYF,TGTGCCAGCAGCTTAGGGGTGGGACAGGGGGGCCCCGAGCAGTACTTC
TRBJ2-7,TRBV6-6,NA,NA,CASSYSITYEQYF,TGTGCCAGCAGTTACAGCATAACCTACGAGCAGTACTTC
TRBJ1-2,TRBV28,NA,NA,CASSLSSNYGYTF,TGTGCCAGCAGTTTGAGCTCTAACTATGGCTACACCTTC
TRBJ1-2,TRBV2,few,NA,CASSELRGYGYTF,TGTGCCAGCAGTGAACTCCGGGGATATGGCTACACCTTC
TRBJ1-5,TRBV4-1,NA,NA,CASSPNRGEGANQPQHF,TGCGCCAGCAGCCCCAACCGGGGGGAGGGTGCCAATCAGCCCCAGCATTTT
TRBJ2-7,TRBV15,few,TRBD2,CATSALISGSGSEQYF,TGTGCCACCAGCGCGCTAATTAGCGGGAGTGGATCCGAGCAGTACTTC
TRBJ2-7,TRBV7-9,few,NA,CASSHQTYEQYF,TGTGCCAGCAGCCACCAGACTTACGAGCAGTACTTC
TRBJ2-1,TRBV27,NA,TRBD2,CASSTRTSGRTYNEQFF,TGTGCCAGCAGTACAAGGACTAGCGGGAGAACCTACAATGAGCAGTTCTTC